The sample holds many counts of the clone carrying this TCR beta chain. The data were obtained in a study of blood T cells in healthy people across ages. The second PCR ran about 6 to 12 cycles with a sample-barcoded 5' primer and J-beta primers. TCRdb re-analysed the 5' RACE reads in MiXCR, keeping a single row per CDR3 protein. Of 550,000 to 650,000 distinct CDR3 sequences listed, about 28% are singletons. The receptor comes from a woman older than 75 in good health. Sequencing was performed on blood.

CDR3 bases: TGTGCCAGCAGGACTAGCGGTCTAGCCAAAAACATTCAGTACTTC. This codes for CASRTSGLAKNIQYF. The chain employs TRBV12-3 or TRBV12-4 and TRBJ2-4; 9 bases agree with TRBD2. The length of the CDR3 is 15 residues. V lost 6 bases, J lost 0 bases, and 3 bases stayed unmatched.